Below are 9 T cell receptor beta chains sequenced from a single sample in a study of blood T cell repertoires in COVID-19. TCRdb's copy holds only in-frame clones and misses some; the assay was immunoSEQ multiplex PCR. The data hold about 180,000 clones, with about 81% observed a single time. The sequencing sample was made of peripheral blood. These receptors all stem from a woman older than 75 with COVID-19, enrolled during active disease.

The chain links TRBV11-3 to TRBJ2-3; 10 nucleotides agree with TRBD1. The CDR3 extends over 15 amino acids. The germline V gene encodes CDR1 SGHNT and CDR2 YENEEA. V shed 6 bases and J 4 bases; nucleotides not matched to a gene: 7. DNA for the CDR3: TGTGCCAGCAGTCGTCGGACAGGGGGGTCAGATACGCAGTATTTT. Protein: CASSRRTGGSDTQYF.

The rearrangement uses TRBV28 and TRBJ2-2; 7 bases are shared with TRBD2. The CDR3 covers 13 residues. Germline V gene sequence: CDR1 MDHEN, CDR2 SYDVKM. With V trimmed by 7 bases and J by 7 bases, 6 bases remained unmatched. CDR3 protein: CASINAGVGELFF. CDR3 DNA: TGTGCCAGCATTAACGCGGGAGTCGGGGAGCTGTTTTTT.

The chain employs TRBV5-1 and TRBJ2-5; tentative D call: TRBD2 (5 bases). V lost 0 bases and J 0 bases, leaving 12 bases between the germline ends. The germline V gene encodes CDR1 SGHRS and CDR2 YFSETQ. CDR3 length equals 16 residues. The CDR3 sequence: CASSLEGRRYQETQYF. DNA for the CDR3: TGCGCCAGCAGCTTGGAGGGCAGGAGGTACCAAGAGACCCAGTACTTC.

The gene calls are TRBV19 and TRBJ2-1, with D perhaps TRBD1 (6 bases). Germline V gives CDR1 LNHDA, CDR2 SQIVND (reference sequence). Trimming shortened V by 3 bases and J by 3 bases, and 12 bases separated the two germline ends. This CDR3 region has 15 residues. The CDR3 region has the DNA TGTGCCAGTAGTATTAGAGGGGGTTTCTACAATGAGCAGTTCTTC. Translated: CASSIRGGFYNEQFF.

The chain has TRBV3-1 (or the pseudogene TRBV3-2) and TRBJ2-2, with 12 bases lining up with TRBD2. CDR1 and CDR2 (germline): LGHDT, YNNKEL (reference sequence). The length of the CDR3 is 15 residues. J lost 4 bases, V lost 4 bases, and 1 base had no gene match. Here the CDR3 reads CASSRGLAGTGELFF. In nucleotides, the CDR3 is TGTGCCAGCAGCCGGGGACTAGCGGGCACCGGGGAGCTGTTTTTT.

This clone was found once. The chain employs TRBV10-3 and TRBJ2-6, with 7 bases identical to TRBD2. V lost 5 bases to trimming and J lost 1 base; unmatched junction nucleotides: 5. CDR3 length equals 16 residues. Germline CDR1 and CDR2: ENHRY and SYGVKD. The CDR3 loop reads CAISLGGRSGANVLTF. CDR3 sequence (DNA): TGTGCCATCAGTCTGGGAGGGAGGTCTGGGGCCAACGTCCTGACTTTC.

The chain recombines TRBV7-8 with TRBJ2-1; 11 bases are shared with TRBD1. The germline V gene encodes CDR1 SGHVS and CDR2 FQNEAQ. The junction had 1 base not matched to a gene; V was cut back by 3 bases and J by 3 bases. This CDR3 contains 15 residues. This chain's CDR3 is CASSLDRGRYNEQFF. The CDR3 nucleotides are TGTGCCAGCAGCTTGGACAGGGGGCGCTACAATGAGCAGTTCTTC.

This chain connects TRBV30 to TRBJ1-4; tentative D call: TRBD1 (6 bases). Germline-derived CDR1 and CDR2 are GTSNPN and SVGIG (reference sequence). CDR3 length: 16 residues. Trimming stripped 0 bases from V and 4 bases from J, with 15 bases between. CDR3 protein: CAWSVVKGVYNEKLFF. DNA of the CDR3: TGTGCCTGGAGTGTGGTGAAGGGGGTTTATAATGAAAAACTGTTTTTT.

This clone was counted only a few times. The J gene is TRBJ1-2, the V gene TRBV4-2; D perhaps matches TRBD1 (5 bases). The CDR3 loop spans 15 amino acids. Germline-derived CDR1 and CDR2 are LGHNA and YNFKEQ. Trimming took off 4 bases at V and 3 bases at J, with 15 bases between the two ends. CDR3 sequence (DNA): TGTGCCAGCAGCCGTGGGACCCCGGGGGACTATGGCTACACCTTC. It yields the protein CASSRGTPGDYGYTF.